The next 26 T cell receptor beta chains were all read from a single sample in a study of blood T cells in healthy people across ages. Combining a sample-barcoded 5' primer with a J-beta primer mix, a second PCR ran for roughly 6 to 12 cycles. MiXCR, applied by TCRdb to the 5' RACE reads, yields one record per CDR3 protein. The table shows fewer than 900,000 distinct CDR3 sequences, with 45% to 50% occurring only once. The material sequenced was blood. These receptors all stem from a woman in her sixties in good health.

Only a few counts were recorded for this clonotype. V usage is TRBV3-1 and J usage is TRBJ2-6; D is unresolved. The ends were cut back, 1 base at V and 0 bases at J, with 7 bases in the middle. The CDR3 runs 16 residues. CDR1 and CDR2 (germline): LGHDT, YNNKEL (reference sequence). The CDR3 loop reads CASSQVKFSGANVLTF. Here the CDR3 DNA reads TGTGCCAGCAGCCAAGTCAAGTTCTCTGGGGCCAACGTCCTGACTTTC.

This clonotype was seen a handful of times. The chain has TRBV6-1 and TRBJ2-1, with a possible D match to TRBD2 (5 bases). Germline values: CDR1 MNHNS, CDR2 SASEGT. The CDR3 loop spans 17 amino acids. Trimming cost V 6 bases and J 3 bases, with 21 bases left between them. The chain's CDR3 is CASSLRLGRRGYNEQFF. The CDR3 coding sequence is TGTGCCAGCAGCCTACGCCTAGGGAGAAGAGGCTACAATGAGCAGTTCTTC.

This clonotype has only a few counts. An end of the junction does not agree with germline; a read error may underlie this. This rearrangement joins TRBV3-1 to TRBJ2-1; 14 nucleotides line up with TRBD2. The length of the CDR3 is 17 residues. CDR1 LGHDT and CDR2 YNNKEL come from the germline V gene (reference sequence). CDR3 DNA: TGTGCCGGCAGCCAAGAGGGACTAGCGGGAGCCTACAATGAGCAGTTCTTC. Its translation is CAGSQEGLAGAYNEQFF.

This clonotype was counted a few times. V is TRBV6-1 and J is TRBJ1-1; D perhaps matches TRBD1 (5 bases). Germline V gene data show CDR1 as MNHNS and CDR2 as SASEGT. CDR3 length: 12 amino acids. V was pared by 7 bases and J by 6 bases, with 12 bases between. CDR3 in DNA: TGTGCCAGCACCGTCAGACAGTCTGAAGCTTTCTTT. Its translation: CASTVRQSEAFF.

On this clonotype itself: A read error is possible here, since a much larger clone lies one base away. The chain recombines TRBV7-2 with TRBJ2-4; weak D call: TRBD2 (5 bases). CDR1 SGHTA and CDR2 FQGNSA come from the germline V gene. CDR3 length equals 15 residues. This CDR3 reads CANSLDGGFRGEQYF. The CDR3 DNA sequence: TGTGCCAACAGCTTAGACGGCGGGTTCCGGGGAGAGCAGTACTTC.

The chain couples TRBV7-2 to TRBJ2-3, with D tentatively TRBD2 (5 bases). The V end lost 0 bases, the J end lost 0 bases, and 10 bases lay between the germline ends. Germline V gene data show CDR1 as SGHTA and CDR2 as FQGNSA. There are 16 residues in the CDR3. CDR3 region: CASSLALGVSTDTQYF. CDR3 nucleotides: TGTGCCAGCAGCTTAGCGCTCGGGGTTAGCACAGATACGCAGTATTTT.

The J gene is TRBJ2-5, the V gene TRBV7-2; TRBD2 agrees at 10 bases. Unmatched junction bases numbered 10, after V lost 2 bases and J lost 13 bases. The germline gives CDR1 SGHTA, CDR2 FQGNSA. The CDR3 runs 14 residues. The CDR3 sequence is CASSLTSGREGSYF. Here the CDR3 DNA reads TGTGCCAGCAGCTTAACAAGCGGGAGGGAAGGTTCGTACTTC.

For this clonotype: At one boundary the junction diverges from the germline segment, which might be a read error. The chain recombines TRBV4-3 with TRBJ2-4; D remains ambiguous. This CDR3 is 14 amino acids long. In germline, CDR1 is LGHNA, CDR2 YSLEER. CDR3 residues: CASGDPLAKNIQYF. In nucleotides, the CDR3 is TGCGCCAGCGGGGATCCTTTAGCCAAAAACATTCAGTATTTC.

In this sample, this clonotype turned up many times. V and J are TRBV9 and TRBJ2-7, with D possibly being TRBD2 (5 bases). CDR3 size: 14 residues. Germline V gives CDR1 SGDLS, CDR2 YYNGEE. V lost 7 bases and J 5 bases, leaving 19 bases between the germline ends. CDR3 residues: CASGSSPGSHEQYF. CDR3 DNA sequence: TGTGCCAGCGGAAGCTCCCCGGGGAGCCACGAGCAGTACTTC.

The sample holds a few counts of this clonotype. V usage is TRBV12-3 or TRBV12-4 and J usage is TRBJ1-2; tentative D call: TRBD1 (6 bases). V shed 6 bases and J shed 2 bases, with 16 bases lying between them. The CDR3 is made up of 15 amino acids. The CDR3, as DNA: TGTGCCAGCAGCCCCCACCGGGACAAGAACTATGGCTACACCTTC. It encodes CASSPHRDKNYGYTF.

The V call is TRBV28, the J call TRBJ2-3, with 7 bases fitting TRBD1. The CDR3 runs 15 residues. V lost 6 bases, J lost 5 bases, and 11 bases stayed unmatched. Germline CDR1 reads MDHEN; CDR2 reads SYDVKM. CDR3 bases: TGTGCCAGCAGCCCTCAAGGGGGCGCCGTAGATACGCAGTATTTT. It encodes CASSPQGGAVDTQYF.

The rearrangement links TRBV6-2 or TRBV6-3 to TRBJ2-1, with a tentative D call TRBD2 (5 bases). CDR3 length equals 16 residues. V shed 5 bases and J shed 1 base, with 15 bases lying between them. Germline V gives CDR1 MNHEY, CDR2 SVGEGT. CDR3 coding DNA: TGTGCCAGCAGTCGAGGGATGCCTCGGTCCTACAATGAGCAGTTCTTC. The encoded protein is CASSRGMPRSYNEQFF.

The chain couples TRBV21-1 to TRBJ2-5; the table gives TRBD1 as D, unverified against the DNA. TRBJ2-7 explains the end of the DNA better; the J call may be wrong. TRBV21-1 has pseudogene status. CDR3 length equals 15 residues. CDR3 region: CASSITGRRSLEQYF. CDR3 nucleotide sequence: TGTGCCAGCAGCATTACAGGGCGGAGGAGTCTCGAGCAGTACTTC.

This chain links TRBV7-3 with TRBJ2-1; a weak D match, TRBD2 (5 bases). Germline V CDR1 and CDR2: SGHTA, FQGTGA. CDR3 length: 13 residues. The V end lost 3 bases, the J end lost 7 bases, and 10 bases lay between the germline ends. The CDR3 bases are TGTGCCAGCAGCTTTCAACTAGATAATGAGCAGTTCTTC. Residues: CASSFQLDNEQFF.

The V gene is TRBV30, the J gene TRBJ1-2, with no clear D. Germline V gives CDR1 GTSNPN, CDR2 SVGIG (reference sequence). This CDR3 contains 11 residues. The V end lost 3 bases, the J end lost 8 bases, and 10 bases lay between the germline ends. The CDR3 loop is CAWRAAIGYTF. DNA for the CDR3: TGTGCCTGGAGAGCTGCTATAGGCTACACCTTC.

This clonotype has only a few counts. The V call is TRBV4-3, the J call TRBJ2-1; D uncertain. The CDR3 is 17 residues long. The V gene's germline CDR1 is LGHNA and CDR2 YSLEER. V lost 0 bases and J 2 bases, leaving 14 bases between the germline ends. CDR3 loop: CASSQDLGTSTYNEQFF. Here the CDR3 DNA reads TGCGCCAGCAGCCAAGACTTGGGAACTTCCACCTACAATGAGCAGTTCTTC.

This clonotype was counted only a few times. This rearrangement joins TRBV20-1 to TRBJ1-1; D is undetermined. Germline V CDR1 and CDR2: DFQATT, SNEGSKA (reference sequence). The CDR3 extends over 12 amino acids. V was trimmed by 1 base and J by 0 bases, leaving 3 bases between them. The CDR3 here is CSARGVNTEAFF. The CDR3 nucleotides read TGCAGTGCTAGAGGGGTGAACACTGAAGCTTTCTTT.

The genes are TRBV27 and TRBJ1-2, with D perhaps matching TRBD1 (6 bases). Per germline, CDR1 MNHEY and CDR2 SMNVEV (reference sequence). Trimming shortened V by 8 bases and J by 1 base, and 17 bases separated the two germline ends. The CDR3 length is 15 residues. The CDR3 DNA sequence: TGTGCCAGCTATCCTGAGGGGGATTATAACTATGGCTACACCTTC. It specifies CASYPEGDYNYGYTF.

The chain couples TRBV12-3 or TRBV12-4 to TRBJ2-4, with D uncertain. With 6 bases removed from V and 0 bases from J, the gap between germline ends came to 6 bases. This CDR3 has 13 residues. The CDR3 protein is CASSVGAKNIQYF. The CDR3 bases are TGTGCCAGCAGCGTGGGAGCCAAAAACATTCAGTACTTC.

The V gene is TRBV7-9, the J gene TRBJ2-7; D is undetermined. Trimming pared 4 bases from V and 2 bases from J, leaving 12 bases between. CDR3 size: 14 residues. Germline CDR1 reads SEHNR; CDR2 reads FQNEAQ (reference sequence). The CDR3 nucleotides are TGTGCCAGCAGCTCCCAGACACTGACCTACGAGCAGTACTTC. Its protein product is CASSSQTLTYEQYF.

V and J are TRBV7-2 and TRBJ1-4, with D possibly being TRBD1 (6 bases). V was cut by 2 bases and J by 4 bases, with 17 bases left in between. CDR3 length: 17 amino acids. Germline V gene data show CDR1 as SGHTA and CDR2 as FQGNSA. CDR3 sequence reads: CASSLIPPGALNEKLFF. The CDR3 bases are TGTGCCAGCAGCTTAATACCTCCGGGGGCCCTTAATGAAAAACTGTTTTTT.

This clonotype was recorded a few times. The chain couples TRBV6-2 or TRBV6-3 to TRBJ1-2; D not certain. Per germline, CDR1 MNHEY and CDR2 SVGEGT. The CDR3 consists of 14 residues. The V gene lost 4 bases and the J gene lost 5 bases, with 14 bases spanning the gap. The CDR3 nucleotides read TGTGCCAGCAGTTCGCCCCCGAAAGGGTATGGCTACACCTTC. Amino acids: CASSSPPKGYGYTF.

This clonotype was counted only a few times. V usage is TRBV20-1 and J usage is TRBJ2-7; D is perhaps TRBD2 (6 bases). V was shortened by 6 bases and J by 2 bases, with 14 bases between the two germline ends. Germline V gene lookup returns CDR1 DFQATT and CDR2 SNEGSKA (reference sequence). The CDR3 spans 13 residues. The CDR3 spells CSAPSLAPYEQYF. CDR3 nucleotides: TGCAGTGCACCCTCACTAGCCCCCTACGAGCAGTACTTC.

The rearrangement links TRBV6-5 to TRBJ1-5, with D tentatively TRBD1 (6 bases). The CDR3 extends over 13 amino acids. Germline CDR1 reads MNHEY; CDR2 reads SVGAGI. V shed 6 bases and J shed 7 bases, with 13 bases lying between them. In DNA, the CDR3 is TGTGCCAGCAGGAGACAGGACAAGCAGCCCCAGCATTTT. Translating it yields CASRRQDKQPQHF.

V and J are TRBV20-1 and TRBJ2-3, with a tentative D call TRBD2 (5 bases). V lost 6 bases, J lost 0 bases, and 16 bases lay in between. CDR1 DFQATT and CDR2 SNEGSKA come from the germline V gene (reference sequence). This CDR3 comprises 15 residues. This chain's CDR3 is CSAGNLLRSTDTQYF. CDR3 sequence (DNA): TGCAGTGCCGGGAACCTCCTTCGGAGCACAGATACGCAGTATTTT.

This rearrangement joins TRBV20-1 to TRBJ2-1, with D possibly TRBD1 on 5 matching bases. Per germline, CDR1 DFQATT and CDR2 SNEGSKA (reference sequence). The CDR3 has 15 amino acids. V was clipped by 4 bases and J by 0 bases, with 13 bases between them. CDR3 in amino acids: CSATLVGRSYNEQFF. The CDR3 DNA reads TGCAGTGCTACCCTAGTGGGGCGCTCCTACAATGAGCAGTTCTTC.